The sequence of this T cell receptor (beta chain) was determined in a study of blood T cells in healthy people across ages. Study in general: About one barcoded TCR beta cDNA was captured per two T cells.

In terms of origin and age, donors were healthy Caucasian individuals from Russia aged roughly 6 to 100. The authors drew around 9.4 milliliters of peripheral blood from each donor. This clonotype was seen ten or more times. PCR was performed a second time for about 7 to 12 cycles using a sample-barcoded 5' primer and a J-beta primer mix. Each of the cDNA molecules was tagged by a template-switch adaptor with 12 random nucleotides. One entry per CDR3 protein, called by TCRdb with MiXCR from the 5' RACE reads. The table lists 900,000 to 950,000 distinct CDR3 sequences, 25% to 35% of them singletons, with 10% to 13% in the top ten. The same data also went into a second study, on T cells of mothers and their children.

The sequence came from a woman aged 40-49 years in good health. Sequenced sample: blood.

Here the CDR3 DNA reads TGTGCCAGCCGTAGGAACCCTGGGGCCAACGTCCTGACTTTC. Encoded protein: CASRRNPGANVLTF. This sequence joins TRBV7-6 and TRBJ2-6, with D unclear. This CDR3 comprises 14 residues. Trimming shortened V by 8 bases and J by 2 bases, and 10 bases separated the two germline ends. Germline CDR1 SGHVS, CDR2 FNYEAQ.